What follows is one T cell receptor (beta chain) and its context. The antigen is undetermined. The data are from a study of cytomegalovirus exposure and HLA in healthy donors. The study's findings and limits: Reportedly, diagnosis of cytomegalovirus status by the classifier showed high specificity and sensitivity.

The study ran its PCR with 60 Vbeta and 13 Jbeta primers. Assay used: immunoSEQ multiplex PCR; TCRdb lists only in-frame clones, some missing. The sample has about 180,000 clones, roughly 82% seen once. The CDR3 spans 15 residues. The germline V gene encodes CDR1 MNHNS and CDR2 SASEGT. This sequence originates from a girl aged 2 to 9 in good health and CMV-seropositive. Material for sequencing was PBMCs. This chain connects TRBV6-1 to TRBJ2-5; 9 bases fit TRBD2. Gene TRBJ2-7 matches the end of the DNA better, so the J call may be wrong. The CDR3 reads CASSLESSGIYEQYF. DNA of the CDR3: TGTGCCAGCAGTCTTGAATCTAGCGGGATCTACGAGCAGTACTTC.